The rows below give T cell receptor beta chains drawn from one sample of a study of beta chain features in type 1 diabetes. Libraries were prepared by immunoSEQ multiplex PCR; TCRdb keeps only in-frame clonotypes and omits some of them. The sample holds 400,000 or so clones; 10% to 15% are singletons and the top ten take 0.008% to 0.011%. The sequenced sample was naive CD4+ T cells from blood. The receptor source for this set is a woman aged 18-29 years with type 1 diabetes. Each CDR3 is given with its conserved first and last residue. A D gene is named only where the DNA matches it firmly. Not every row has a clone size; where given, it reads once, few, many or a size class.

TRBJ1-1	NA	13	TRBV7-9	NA	CASSRLEGTEAFF	TGTGCCAGCAGCCGGTTGGAGGGCACTGAAGCTTTCTTT
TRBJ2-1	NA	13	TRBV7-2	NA	CASSLAPREEQFF	TGTGCCAGCAGCTTAGCCCCCAGGGAAGAGCAGTTCTTC
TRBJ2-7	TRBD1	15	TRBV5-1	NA	CASSTGTVPHYEQYF	TGCGCCAGCAGCACCGGGACAGTGCCCCACTACGAGCAGTACTTC
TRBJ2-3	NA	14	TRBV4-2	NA	CASSQTGKTDTQYF	TGTGCCAGCAGCCAGACGGGGAAGACAGATACGCAGTATTTT
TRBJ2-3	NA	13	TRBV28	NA	CASNQGFPGEQYF	TGTGCCAGCAACCAAGGGTTTCCCGGGGAGCAGTATTTT
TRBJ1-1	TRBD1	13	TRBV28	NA	CASTWTGDTEAFF	TGTGCCAGCACCTGGACAGGGGATACTGAAGCTTTCTTT
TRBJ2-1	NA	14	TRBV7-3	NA	CASSQTGSYNEQFF	TGTGCCAGCAGCCAGACTGGCTCCTACAATGAGCAGTTCTTC
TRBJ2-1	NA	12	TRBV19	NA	CASSIRLNEQFF	TGTGCCAGTAGTATACGTCTCAATGAGCAGTTCTTC
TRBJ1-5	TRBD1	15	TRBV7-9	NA	CASSGDRERYQPQHF	TGTGCCAGCAGCGGGGACAGGGAACGTTATCAGCCCCAGCATTTT
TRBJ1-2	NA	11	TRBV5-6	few	CASSAGVGYTF	TGTGCCAGCAGCGCGGGGGTAGGCTACACCTTC
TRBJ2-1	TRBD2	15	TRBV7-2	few	CASSFQRGGANEQFF	TGTGCCAGCAGCTTTCAACGGGGGGGGGCCAATGAGCAGTTCTTC
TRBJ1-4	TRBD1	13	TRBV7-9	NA	CASSFSGGEKLFF	TGTGCCAGCAGCTTTTCAGGGGGCGAAAAACTGTTTTTT
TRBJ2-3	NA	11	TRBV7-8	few	CATLGSDTQYF	TGTGCCACCCTAGGATCAGATACGCAGTATTTT
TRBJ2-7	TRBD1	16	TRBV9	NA	CASSPWRGTGPYEQYF	TGTGCCAGCAGCCCATGGAGGGGGACAGGACCTTACGAGCAGTACTTC
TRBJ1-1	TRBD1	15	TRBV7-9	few	CASSRPNRGAIEAFF	TGTGCCAGCAGTCGACCAAACAGGGGCGCGATTGAAGCTTTCTTT
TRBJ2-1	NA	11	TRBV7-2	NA	CASSQYQGLFF	TGTGCCAGCAGCCAATACCAGGGGCTGTTCTTC
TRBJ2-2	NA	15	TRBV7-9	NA	CASRYRDTLTGELFF	TGTGCCAGCAGATACCGGGACACCCTTACCGGGGAGCTGTTTTTT
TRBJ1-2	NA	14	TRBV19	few	CASSIWGTNYGYTF	TGTGCCAGTAGTATTTGGGGCACCAACTATGGCTACACCTTC
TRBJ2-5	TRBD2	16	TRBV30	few	CAWRTSGVGPQETQYF	TGTGCCTGGAGGACTAGCGGCGTAGGTCCCCAGGAGACCCAGTACTTC
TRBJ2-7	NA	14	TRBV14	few	CASTQIDSAYEQYF	TGTGCCAGCACTCAGATCGACAGTGCCTACGAGCAGTACTTC
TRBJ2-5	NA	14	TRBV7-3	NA	CASSPGVGGETQYF	TGTGCCAGCAGCCCCGGGGTGGGCGGGGAGACCCAGTACTTC
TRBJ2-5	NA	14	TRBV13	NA	CASSPPFSGETQYF	TGTGCCAGCAGCCCTCCGTTTAGCGGAGAGACCCAGTACTTC
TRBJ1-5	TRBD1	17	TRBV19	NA	CASKTSGGIPPNQPQHF	TGTGCCAGTAAGACCTCAGGGGGCATCCCGCCAAATCAGCCCCAGCATTTT
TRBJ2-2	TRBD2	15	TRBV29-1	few	CSVKGLAGGTGELFF	TGCAGCGTCAAAGGACTAGCGGGAGGAACCGGGGAGCTGTTTTTT
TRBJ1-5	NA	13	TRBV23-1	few	CASKEGVGLPQHF	TGCGCCAGCAAGGAGGGCGTGGGATTGCCCCAGCATTTT
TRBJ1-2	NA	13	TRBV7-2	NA	CASSTYRVGGYTF	TGTGCCAGCAGCACCTACAGGGTTGGAGGCTACACCTTC
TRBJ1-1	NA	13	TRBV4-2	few	CASRGEGDTEAFF	TGTGCCAGCCGAGGGGAGGGGGATACTGAAGCTTTCTTT
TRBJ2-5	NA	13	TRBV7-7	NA	CASSFSRGETQYF	TGTGCCAGCAGCTTCTCTAGGGGAGAGACCCAGTACTTC
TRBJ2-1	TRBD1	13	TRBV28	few	CAWGQGAYNEQFF	TGTGCCTGGGGGCAGGGGGCTTACAATGAGCAGTTCTTC
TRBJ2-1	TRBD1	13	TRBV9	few	CATGTGVNNEQFF	TGTGCCACCGGGACAGGGGTCAACAATGAGCAGTTCTTC
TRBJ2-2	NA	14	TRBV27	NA	CASRWTTNTGELFF	TGTGCCAGCAGGTGGACAACGAACACCGGGGAGCTGTTTTTT
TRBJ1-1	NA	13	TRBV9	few	CASSGGLGTEAFF	TGTGCCAGCAGCGGGGGGCTAGGGACTGAAGCTTTCTTT
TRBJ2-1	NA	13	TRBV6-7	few	CASSSYRLDEQFF	TGTGCCAGCAGTAGCTACAGGTTGGATGAGCAGTTCTTC
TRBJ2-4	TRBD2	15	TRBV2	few	CASSEVLTSWNIQYF	TGTGCCAGCAGTGAAGTATTGACTAGCTGGAACATTCAGTACTTC
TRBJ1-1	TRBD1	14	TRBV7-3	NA	CASSLQGVNTEAFF	TGTGCCAGCAGCTTACAGGGGGTCAACACTGAAGCTTTCTTT
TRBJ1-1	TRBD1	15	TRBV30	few	CAWEEGQGANTEAFF	TGTGCCTGGGAGGAGGGACAGGGGGCGAACACTGAAGCTTTCTTT
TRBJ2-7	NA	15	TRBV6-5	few	CASSTPRGSTYEQYF	TGTGCCAGCAGTACGCCCCGGGGTTCCACCTACGAGCAGTACTTC
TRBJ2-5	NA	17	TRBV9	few	CASSVSAGQSPQETQYF	TGTGCCAGCAGCGTATCGGCAGGACAATCCCCCCAAGAGACCCAGTACTTC
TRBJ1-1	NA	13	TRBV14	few	CASRRRGGTEAFF	TGTGCCAGTCGTCGGCGGGGCGGCACTGAAGCTTTCTTT
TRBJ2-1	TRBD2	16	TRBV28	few	CASSLALGLRAGGWFF	TGTGCCAGCAGTTTAGCATTGGGACTACGAGCGGGAGGTTGGTTCTTC
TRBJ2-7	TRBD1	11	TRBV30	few	CAWGQGYEQYF	TGTGCCTGGGGACAGGGATACGAGCAGTACTTC
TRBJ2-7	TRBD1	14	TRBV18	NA	CASSPPDRVYEQYF	TGTGCCAGCTCACCACCGGACAGGGTCTACGAGCAGTACTTC
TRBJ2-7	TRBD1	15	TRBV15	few	CATSREGTGGYEQYF	TGTGCCACCAGCAGAGAAGGGACAGGGGGCTACGAGCAGTACTTC
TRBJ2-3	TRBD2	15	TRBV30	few	CAWSPRLAGTDTQYF	TGTGCCTGGAGTCCAAGACTAGCGGGAACAGATACGCAGTATTTT
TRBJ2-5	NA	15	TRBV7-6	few	CASSPPGGRQETQYF	TGTGCCAGCAGCCCCCCGGGGGGCCGCCAAGAGACCCAGTACTTC
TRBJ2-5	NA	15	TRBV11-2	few	CASSRRDWYQETQYF	TGTGCCAGCAGCCGGAGAGACTGGTACCAAGAGACCCAGTACTTC
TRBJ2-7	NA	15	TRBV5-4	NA	CASRGGASGPYEQYF	TGTGCCAGCAGGGGGGGGGCTAGCGGACCTTACGAGCAGTACTTC